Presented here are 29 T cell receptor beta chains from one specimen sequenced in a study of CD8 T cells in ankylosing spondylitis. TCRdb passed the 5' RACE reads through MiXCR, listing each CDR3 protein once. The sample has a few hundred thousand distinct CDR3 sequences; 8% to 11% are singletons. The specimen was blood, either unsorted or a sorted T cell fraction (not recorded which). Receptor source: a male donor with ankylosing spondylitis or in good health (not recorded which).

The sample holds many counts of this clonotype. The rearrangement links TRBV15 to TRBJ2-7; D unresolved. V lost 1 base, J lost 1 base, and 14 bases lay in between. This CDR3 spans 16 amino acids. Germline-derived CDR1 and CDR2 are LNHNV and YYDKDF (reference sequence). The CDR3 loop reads CATSRARTVGSYEQYF. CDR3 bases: TGTGCCACCAGCAGAGCTCGAACGGTGGGGTCCTACGAGCAGTACTTC.

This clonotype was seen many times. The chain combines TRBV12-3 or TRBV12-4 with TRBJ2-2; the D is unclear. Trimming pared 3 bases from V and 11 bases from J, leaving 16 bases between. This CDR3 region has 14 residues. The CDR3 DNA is TGTGCCAGCAGTTTTTCTGGGTTCCCTGTTGAGCTGTTTTTT. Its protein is CASSFSGFPVELFF.

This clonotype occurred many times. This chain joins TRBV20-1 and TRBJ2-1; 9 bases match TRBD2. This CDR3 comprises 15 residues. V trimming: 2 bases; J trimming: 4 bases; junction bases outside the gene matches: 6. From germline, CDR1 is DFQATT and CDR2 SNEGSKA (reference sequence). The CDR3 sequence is CSARPPRGGYNEQFF. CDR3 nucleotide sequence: TGCAGTGCTAGACCTCCGCGGGGGGGGTACAATGAGCAGTTCTTC.

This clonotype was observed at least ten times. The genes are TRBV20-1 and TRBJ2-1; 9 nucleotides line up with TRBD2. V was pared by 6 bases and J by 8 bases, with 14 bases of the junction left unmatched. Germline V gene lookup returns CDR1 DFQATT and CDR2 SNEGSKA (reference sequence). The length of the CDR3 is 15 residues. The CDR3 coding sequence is TGCAGTGCCCCCGAGAGAGGGACTAGCATGCATGAGCAGTTCTTC. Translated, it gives CSAPERGTSMHEQFF.

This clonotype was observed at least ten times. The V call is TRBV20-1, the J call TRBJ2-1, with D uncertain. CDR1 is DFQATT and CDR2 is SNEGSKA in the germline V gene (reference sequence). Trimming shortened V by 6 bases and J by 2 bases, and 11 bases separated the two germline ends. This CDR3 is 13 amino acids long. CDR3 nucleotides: TGCAGTGCATCCCGCGTCCCCTACAATGAGCAGTTCTTC. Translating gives CSASRVPYNEQFF.

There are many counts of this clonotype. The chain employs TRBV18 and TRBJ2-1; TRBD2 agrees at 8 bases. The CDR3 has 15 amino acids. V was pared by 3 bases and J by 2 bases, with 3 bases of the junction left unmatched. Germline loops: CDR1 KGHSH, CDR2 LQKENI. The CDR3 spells CASSPGLGTYNEQFF. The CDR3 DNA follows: TGTGCCAGCTCACCGGGACTAGGGACCTACAATGAGCAGTTCTTC.

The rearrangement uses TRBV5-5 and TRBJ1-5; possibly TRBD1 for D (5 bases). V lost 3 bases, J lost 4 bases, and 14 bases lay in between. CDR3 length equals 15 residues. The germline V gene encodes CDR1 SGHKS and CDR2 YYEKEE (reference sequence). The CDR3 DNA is TGTGCCAGCAGCTGGCAGGTGGGGGGAAATCAGCCCCAGCATTTT. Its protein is CASSWQVGGNQPQHF.

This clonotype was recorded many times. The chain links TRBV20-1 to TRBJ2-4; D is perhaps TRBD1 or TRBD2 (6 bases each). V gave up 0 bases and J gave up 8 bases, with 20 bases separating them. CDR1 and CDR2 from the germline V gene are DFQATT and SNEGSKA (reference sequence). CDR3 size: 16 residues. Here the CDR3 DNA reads TGCAGTGCTAGAGATGGGAGGCAGGGGTTTTGGGACATTCAGTACTTC. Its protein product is CSARDGRQGFWDIQYF.

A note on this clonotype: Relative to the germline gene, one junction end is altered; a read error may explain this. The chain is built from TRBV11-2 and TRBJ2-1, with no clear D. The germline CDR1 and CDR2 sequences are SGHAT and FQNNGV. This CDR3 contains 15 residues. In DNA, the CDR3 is TGTGGCAGCAGCTTCGCCCTAAATCCCTACAATGAGCAGTTCTTC. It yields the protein CGSSFALNPYNEQFF.

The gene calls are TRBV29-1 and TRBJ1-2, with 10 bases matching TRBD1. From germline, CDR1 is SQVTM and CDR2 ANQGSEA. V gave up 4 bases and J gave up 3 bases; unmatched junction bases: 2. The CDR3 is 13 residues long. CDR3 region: CSVGQGADYGYTF. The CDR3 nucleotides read TGCAGCGTTGGACAGGGGGCGGACTATGGCTACACCTTC.

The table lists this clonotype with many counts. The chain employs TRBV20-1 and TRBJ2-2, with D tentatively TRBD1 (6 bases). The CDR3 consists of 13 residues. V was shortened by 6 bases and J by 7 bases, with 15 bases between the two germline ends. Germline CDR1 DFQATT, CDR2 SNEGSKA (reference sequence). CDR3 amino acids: CSALVTGSGELFF. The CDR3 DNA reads TGCAGTGCACTAGTCACAGGGAGCGGGGAGCTGTTTTTT.

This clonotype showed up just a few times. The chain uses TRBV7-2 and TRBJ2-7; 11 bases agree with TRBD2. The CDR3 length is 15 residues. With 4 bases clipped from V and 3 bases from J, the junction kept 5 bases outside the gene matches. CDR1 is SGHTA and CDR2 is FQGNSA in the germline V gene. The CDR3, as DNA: TGTGCCAGCAGCTCTTTGACTAGCGGGAACTACGAGCAGTACTTC. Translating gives CASSSLTSGNYEQYF.

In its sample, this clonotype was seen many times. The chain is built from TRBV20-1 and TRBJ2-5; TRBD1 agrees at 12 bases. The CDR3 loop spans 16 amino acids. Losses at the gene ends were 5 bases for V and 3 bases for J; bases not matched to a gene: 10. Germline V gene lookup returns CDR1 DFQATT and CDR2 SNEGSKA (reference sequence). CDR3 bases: TGCAGTGCTGAACCCGGGACAGGGGGCCCCGAAGAGACCCAGTACTTC. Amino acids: CSAEPGTGGPEETQYF.

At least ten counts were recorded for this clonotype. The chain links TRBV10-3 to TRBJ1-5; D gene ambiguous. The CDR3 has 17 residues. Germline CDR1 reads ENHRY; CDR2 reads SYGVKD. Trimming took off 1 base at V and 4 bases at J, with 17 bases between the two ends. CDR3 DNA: TGTGCCATCAGTGAGTTCCTTAATTTGGGCAAGAATCAGCCCCAGCATTTT. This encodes CAISEFLNLGKNQPQHF.

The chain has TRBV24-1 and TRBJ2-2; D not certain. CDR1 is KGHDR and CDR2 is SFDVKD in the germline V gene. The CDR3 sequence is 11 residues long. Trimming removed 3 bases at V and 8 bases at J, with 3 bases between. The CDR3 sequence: CATSDRGELFF. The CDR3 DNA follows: TGTGCCACCAGTGATAGGGGGGAGCTGTTTTTT.

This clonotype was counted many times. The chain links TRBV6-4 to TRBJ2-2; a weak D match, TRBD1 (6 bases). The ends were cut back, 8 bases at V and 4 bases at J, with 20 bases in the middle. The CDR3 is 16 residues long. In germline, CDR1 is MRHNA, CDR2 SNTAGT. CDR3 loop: CASQSNIQGFTGELFF. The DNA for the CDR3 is TGTGCCAGCCAATCGAATATACAGGGATTCACCGGGGAGCTGTTTTTT.

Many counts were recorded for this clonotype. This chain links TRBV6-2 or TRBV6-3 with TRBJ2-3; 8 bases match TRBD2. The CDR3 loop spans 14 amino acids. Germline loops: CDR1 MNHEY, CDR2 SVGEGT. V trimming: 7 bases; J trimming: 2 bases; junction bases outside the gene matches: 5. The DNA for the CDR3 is TGTGCCAGCAAACTAGCGGCCATCACAGATACGCAGTATTTT. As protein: CASKLAAITDTQYF.

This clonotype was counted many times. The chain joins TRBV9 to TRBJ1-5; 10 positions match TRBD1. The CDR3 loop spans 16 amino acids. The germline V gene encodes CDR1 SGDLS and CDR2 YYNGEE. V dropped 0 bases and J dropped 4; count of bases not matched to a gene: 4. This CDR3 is CASSVGQGASNQPQHF. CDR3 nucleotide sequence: TGTGCCAGCAGCGTAGGACAGGGGGCTTCAAATCAGCCCCAGCATTTT. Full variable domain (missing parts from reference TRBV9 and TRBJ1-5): DSGVTQTPKHLITATGQRVTLRCSPRSGDLSVYWYQQSLDQGLQFLIQYYNGEERAKGNILERFSAQQFPDLHSELNLSSLELGDSALYFCASSVGQGASNQPQHFGDGTRLSIL.

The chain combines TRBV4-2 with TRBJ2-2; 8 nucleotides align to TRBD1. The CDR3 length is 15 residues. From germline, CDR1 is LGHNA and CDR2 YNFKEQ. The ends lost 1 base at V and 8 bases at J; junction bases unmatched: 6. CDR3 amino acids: CASSQAGQGAGELFF. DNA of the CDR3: TGTGCCAGCAGCCAAGCCGGGCAGGGGGCAGGGGAGCTGTTTTTT.

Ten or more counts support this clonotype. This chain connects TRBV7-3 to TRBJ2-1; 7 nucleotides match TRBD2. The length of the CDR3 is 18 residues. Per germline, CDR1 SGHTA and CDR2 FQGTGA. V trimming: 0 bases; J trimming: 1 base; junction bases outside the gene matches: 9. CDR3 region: CASSLTPGGMGSYNEQFF. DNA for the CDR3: TGTGCCAGCAGCTTAACCCCGGGGGGTATGGGATCCTACAATGAGCAGTTCTTC.

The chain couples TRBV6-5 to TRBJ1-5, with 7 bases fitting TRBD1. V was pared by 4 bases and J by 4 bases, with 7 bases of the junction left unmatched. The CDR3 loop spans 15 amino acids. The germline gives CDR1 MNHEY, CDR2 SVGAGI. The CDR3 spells CASSSNRGFNQPQHF. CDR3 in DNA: TGTGCCAGCAGTTCTAACAGGGGTTTTAATCAGCCCCAGCATTTT.

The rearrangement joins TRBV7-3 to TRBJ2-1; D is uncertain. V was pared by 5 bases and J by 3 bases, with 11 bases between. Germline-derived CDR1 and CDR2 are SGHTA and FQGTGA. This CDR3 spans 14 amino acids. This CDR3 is CASSAGPDYNEQFF. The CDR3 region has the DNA TGTGCCAGCAGCGCCGGACCGGACTACAATGAGCAGTTCTTC.

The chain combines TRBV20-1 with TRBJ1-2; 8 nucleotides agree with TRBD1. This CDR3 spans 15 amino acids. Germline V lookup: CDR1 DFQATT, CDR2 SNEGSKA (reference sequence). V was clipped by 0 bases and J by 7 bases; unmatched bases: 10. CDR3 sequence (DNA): TGCAGTGCTAGAGATCCGGGGCAGGGGGCGAGTGGCTACACCTTC. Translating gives CSARDPGQGASGYTF.

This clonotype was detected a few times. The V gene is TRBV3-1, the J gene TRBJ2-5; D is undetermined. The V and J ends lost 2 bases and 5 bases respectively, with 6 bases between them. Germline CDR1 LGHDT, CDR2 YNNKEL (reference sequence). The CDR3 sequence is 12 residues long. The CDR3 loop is CASSQIKETQYF. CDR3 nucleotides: TGTGCCAGCAGCCAAATCAAGGAGACCCAGTACTTC.

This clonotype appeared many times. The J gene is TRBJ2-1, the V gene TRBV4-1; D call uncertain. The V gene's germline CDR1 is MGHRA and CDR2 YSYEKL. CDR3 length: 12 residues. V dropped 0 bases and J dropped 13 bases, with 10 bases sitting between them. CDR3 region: CASSQESEVQFF. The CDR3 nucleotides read TGCGCCAGCAGCCAAGAGAGCGAAGTTCAGTTCTTC.

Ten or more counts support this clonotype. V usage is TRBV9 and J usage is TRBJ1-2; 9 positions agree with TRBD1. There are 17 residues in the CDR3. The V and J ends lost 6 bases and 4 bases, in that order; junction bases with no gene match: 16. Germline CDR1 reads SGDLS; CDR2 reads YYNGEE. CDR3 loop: CASNKQGTGSSSYGYTF. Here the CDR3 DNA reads TGTGCCAGCAACAAACAGGGGACAGGGTCCTCTAGCTATGGCTACACCTTC.

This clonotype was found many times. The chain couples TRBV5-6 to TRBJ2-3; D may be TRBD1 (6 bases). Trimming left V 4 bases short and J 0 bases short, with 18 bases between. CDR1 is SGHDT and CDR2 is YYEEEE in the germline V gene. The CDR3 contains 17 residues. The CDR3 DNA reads TGTGCCAGCAGCGTGGGGGCGGGCAGGGGAAGCACAGATACGCAGTATTTT. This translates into CASSVGAGRGSTDTQYF.

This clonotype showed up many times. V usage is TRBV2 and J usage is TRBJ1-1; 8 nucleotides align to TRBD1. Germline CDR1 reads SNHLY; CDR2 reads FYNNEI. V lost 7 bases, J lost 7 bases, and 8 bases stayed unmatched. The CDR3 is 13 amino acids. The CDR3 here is CASMTGALSEAFF. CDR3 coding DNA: TGTGCCAGCATGACAGGGGCTTTGAGTGAAGCTTTCTTT.

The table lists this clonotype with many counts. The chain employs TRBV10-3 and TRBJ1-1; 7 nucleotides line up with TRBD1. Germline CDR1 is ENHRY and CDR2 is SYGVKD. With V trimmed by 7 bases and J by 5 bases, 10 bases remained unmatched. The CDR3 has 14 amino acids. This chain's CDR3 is CAITIDRVGTEAFF. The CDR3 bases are TGTGCCATCACTATAGACAGGGTCGGAACTGAAGCTTTCTTT.